These 18 T cell receptor beta chains share one sample of origin, sequenced in a study of cytomegalovirus exposure and HLA in healthy donors (dated by TCRdb to about 2017). The method behind the library was the immunoSEQ multiplex PCR assay. A mixture of 60 forward primers for TCR Vbeta segments and 13 reverse primers for TCR Jbeta segments was used in the multiplex PCR. In TCRdb, the immuneACCESS table is reduced to in-frame sequences with V and J assigned. These tables do not hold every clone; where another copy was compared, an unresolved V gene accounts for under half, and the others remain unexplained. This sample lists 100,000 to 140,000 clones; about 80% were detected once. Jointly, the top ten make up about 8% of the sample. Material for sequencing was PBMCs. The receptors were gathered from a man in his thirties or forties in good health and CMV-seronegative.

The count of this clone is one. The V and J genes are TRBV2 and TRBJ2-7; D remains unclear. Germline CDR1 and CDR2: SNHLY and FYNNEI. The CDR3 extends over 15 amino acids. V was trimmed by 5 bases and J by 0 bases, leaving 14 bases between them. The CDR3 DNA reads TGTGCCAGCAGTCCTCAGACTTGGAGCTCCTACGAGCAGTACTTC. Residues: CASSPQTWSSYEQYF.

This clone was detected a few times. It is likely a read error: a sequence one base away is far more abundant. V gene TRBV29-1 combines with J gene TRBJ1-1; no definite D call. The CDR3 is 12 residues long. CDR1 and CDR2 (germline): SQVTM, ANQGSEA. Deletions cut 4 bases from V and 2 bases from J, with 8 bases between. The CDR3 loop reads CSVALHNTEAFF. The CDR3 bases are TGCAGCGTTGCGTTACACAACACTGAAGCTTTCTTT.

This clone was counted once. V gene TRBV7-8 combines with J gene TRBJ2-1, with TRBD2 matching over 15 bases. The germline V gene has CDR1 SGHVS and CDR2 FQNEAQ. J gave up 6 bases and V 5 bases, and 5 bases lay outside the gene matches. The CDR3 spans 16 residues. CDR3 region: CASSNGTSGRINEQFF. The CDR3 coding sequence is TGTGCCAGCAGCAACGGGACTAGCGGGAGGATCAATGAGCAGTTCTTC.

The chain links TRBV4-1 to TRBJ2-1, with D possibly matching TRBD1 (6 bases). The ends were cut back, 4 bases at V and 8 bases at J, with 12 bases in the middle. The CDR3 contains 13 residues. Germline CDR1 is MGHRA and CDR2 is YSYEKL. CDR3 loop: CASSPGAVYEQFF. CDR3 coding DNA: TGCGCCAGCAGCCCAGGGGCGGTGTATGAGCAGTTCTTC.

This chain uses TRBV5-1 with TRBJ1-3; a possible D gene is TRBD1 (6 bases). There are 14 residues in the CDR3. Germline loops: CDR1 SGHRS, CDR2 YFSETQ. V was trimmed by 2 bases and J by 3 bases, leaving 9 bases between them. DNA for the CDR3: TGCGCCAGCAGCTTACAGGGTTTTGGAAACACCATATATTTT. Amino acid sequence: CASSLQGFGNTIYF.

V gene TRBV11-2 combines with J gene TRBJ2-7, with 11 bases aligning to TRBD1. V shed 5 bases and J 3 bases; nucleotides not matched to a gene: 3. Germline V lookup: CDR1 SGHAT, CDR2 FQNNGV. There are 14 residues in the CDR3. For the CDR3, the DNA is TGTGCCAGCAGCCCGGGGACAGGGGGCTACGAGCAGTACTTC. Encoded protein: CASSPGTGGYEQYF.

The genes are TRBV6-5 and TRBJ2-7; D not certain. Looked up from germline, CDR1 is MNHEY and CDR2 is SVGAGI. The CDR3 is made up of 12 amino acids. Trimming removed 5 bases at V and 4 bases at J, with 9 bases between. In nucleotides, the CDR3 is TGTGCCAGCAGTCCCGGAGAGTACGAGCAGTACTTC. It translates to CASSPGEYEQYF.

The rearrangement links TRBV11-2 to TRBJ2-6, with D hard to call. Germline V CDR1 and CDR2: SGHAT, FQNNGV. The CDR3 extends over 16 amino acids. V was clipped by 1 base and J by 2 bases, with 9 bases between them. The CDR3 DNA reads as TGTGCCAGCAGCTTAGTTCTGTCAGCTGGGGCCAACGTCCTGACTTTC. It yields the protein CASSLVLSAGANVLTF. The full variable domain, in which reference TRBV11-2 and TRBJ2-6 provide the parts outside the CDR3, is EAGVAQSPRYKIIEKRQSVAFWCNPISGHATLYWYQQILGQGPKLLIQFQNNGVVDDSQLPKDRFSAERLKGVDSTLKIQPAKLEDSAVYLCASSLVLSAGANVLTFGAGSRLTVL.

The rearrangement uses TRBV2 and TRBJ1-2, with D maybe TRBD1 (5 bases). Trimming removed 2 bases at V and 6 bases at J, with 16 bases between. CDR3 length: 15 residues. The germline CDR1 and CDR2 sequences are SNHLY and FYNNEI. This CDR3 reads CASSENPGNGDGYTF. DNA of the CDR3: TGTGCCAGCAGTGAAAATCCAGGGAACGGCGATGGCTACACCTTC.

The rearrangement uses TRBV7-8 and TRBJ2-7; the D gene is possibly TRBD2 (6 bases). The germline V gene has CDR1 SGHVS and CDR2 FQNEAQ. V lost 0 bases, J lost 6 bases, and 15 bases lay in between. This CDR3 region has 15 residues. The CDR3 spells CASSLAWFTSFEQYF. For the CDR3, the DNA is TGTGCCAGCAGCTTAGCATGGTTCACTAGCTTCGAGCAGTACTTC.

CDR3 nucleotide sequence: TGTGCCAGCAGTCCAGGGACTAGCGGGAGCGGTGAGCAGTTCTTC. This gives the protein CASSPGTSGSGEQFF. This rearrangement joins TRBV6-5 to TRBJ2-1; TRBD2 matches 14 bases. Unmatched junction bases numbered 6, after V lost 5 bases and J lost 9 bases. Germline-derived CDR1 and CDR2 are MNHEY and SVGAGI. The CDR3 loop spans 15 amino acids.

This clone was counted a few times. This sequence joins TRBV19 and TRBJ1-1; 8 bases are a match to TRBD1. Losses at the gene ends were 4 bases for V and 6 bases for J; bases not matched to a gene: 7. CDR3 length: 14 amino acids. Germline CDR1 is LNHDA and CDR2 is SQIVND (reference sequence). The CDR3 sequence is CASSTQDRAAEAFF. The CDR3 DNA sequence: TGTGCCAGTAGTACCCAGGACAGGGCAGCTGAAGCTTTCTTT.

The chain employs TRBV19 and TRBJ2-2; 7 bases map to TRBD1. The CDR3 length is 15 residues. Germline loops: CDR1 LNHDA, CDR2 SQIVND (reference sequence). V shed 4 bases and J 0 bases; nucleotides not matched to a gene: 2. CDR3 nucleotide sequence: TGTGCCAGTAGTAACGACAGGGCGAACACCGGGGAGCTGTTTTTT. It encodes CASSNDRANTGELFF.

The DNA for the CDR3 is TGTGCCAGCACCGGGACAGGGGACCGATATGGCTACACCTTC. This translates into CASTGTGDRYGYTF. V gene TRBV13 combines with J gene TRBJ1-2, with 10 bases matching TRBD1. The V segment lost 7 bases and the J segment 5 bases; nucleotides outside the gene matches: 7. This CDR3 is built from 14 residues. The germline gives CDR1 PRHDT, CDR2 FYEKMQ (reference sequence).

The chain uses TRBV7-8 and TRBJ2-1, with a tentative D call TRBD2 (5 bases). With 5 bases removed from V and 0 bases from J, the gap between germline ends came to 11 bases. The CDR3 extends over 15 amino acids. Germline lookup yields CDR1 SGHVS and CDR2 FQNEAQ. DNA of the CDR3: TGTGCCAGCAGCAGAAAGCGGAGCTCCTACAATGAGCAGTTCTTC. The encoded protein is CASSRKRSSYNEQFF.

J is TRBJ1-4 and V is TRBV20-1; D unclear. The V gene lost 2 bases and the J gene lost 12 bases, with 10 bases spanning the gap. From germline, CDR1 is DFQATT and CDR2 SNEGSKA (reference sequence). This CDR3 has 11 amino acids. The CDR3 sequence: CSARSRGELFF. The CDR3 bases are TGCAGTGCTAGATCCCGGGGAGAACTGTTTTTT.

This chain joins TRBV2 and TRBJ1-1, with a weak D call TRBD1 (6 bases). CDR1 is SNHLY, CDR2 FYNNEI, per germline. Trimming left V 3 bases short and J 0 bases short, with 11 bases between. This CDR3 has 15 amino acids. CDR3: CASSDSTGLNTEAFF. In DNA, the CDR3 is TGTGCCAGCAGTGATAGTACAGGGCTGAACACTGAAGCTTTCTTT. Filled out from reference TRBV2 and TRBJ1-1, the complete variable domain reads EPEVTQTPSHQVTQMGQEVILRCVPISNHLYFYWYRQILGQKVEFLVSFYNNEISEKSEIFDDQFSVERPDGSNFTLKIRSTKLEDSAMYFCASSDSTGLNTEAFFGQGTRLTVV.

The rearrangement joins TRBV9 to TRBJ2-1; a possible D gene is TRBD2 (6 bases). Germline CDR1 is SGDLS and CDR2 is YYNGEE. V was clipped by 0 bases and J by 9 bases, with 10 bases between them. The CDR3 covers 13 residues. CDR3 coding DNA: TGTGCCAGCAGCGTAGTTTTAGCGGCTGAGCAGTTCTTC. Its protein product is CASSVVLAAEQFF.